In this sample, the clone carrying this T cell receptor (beta chain) turned up a few times. Looked up from germline, CDR1 is SGHRS and CDR2 is YFSETQ. This CDR3 comprises 15 residues. V was cut by 0 bases and J by 4 bases, with 11 bases left in between. TCRdb recomputed calls from the RT-PCR reads with MiXCR, one row per CDR3 protein. Counted here are about 680,000 distinct CDR3 sequences, 14% occurring once; the ten biggest clones make up roughly 3.9%. The chain links TRBV5-1 to TRBJ1-5; D not certain. Input material: memory CD4+ T cells from blood. This receptor was obtained from a female donor in good health, serving as a healthy control. CDR3 in amino acids: CASSLGGQINQPQHF. DNA for the CDR3: TGCGCCAGCAGCTTGGGAGGGCAGATAAATCAGCCCCAGCATTTT. Using reference TRBV5-1 and TRBJ1-5 for the parts outside the CDR3, the full variable domain is KAGVTQTPRYLIKTRGQQVTLSCSPISGHRSVSWYQQTPGQGLQFLFEYFSETQRNKGNFPGRFSGRQFSNSRSEMNVSTLELGDSALYLCASSLGGQINQPQHFGDGTRLSIL.